The present T cell receptor beta chain was sequenced within a study of T cells in localized non-small cell lung cancer. Study-wide findings and caveats: Highest T cell clonality was seen in uninvolved adjacent lung, surpassing that measured in tumor. Sequencing was restricted to one tumor region; therefore, heterogeneity remains possible.

Sequencing used immunoSEQ multiplex PCR; TCRdb keeps in-frame clones, though not all of them. The table includes about 130,000 clones, about 89% detected once. Notes on this clone: No antigen is known for it.

The V end lost 3 bases, the J end lost 3 bases, and 11 bases lay between the germline ends. Per the germline V gene, CDR1 is SNHLY and CDR2 is FYNNEI. The CDR3 length is 14 residues. The receptor comes from a female donor at least 60 years old with stage I lung adenocarcinoma. V is TRBV2 and J is TRBJ1-2, with a possible D match to TRBD1 (5 bases). The specimen was peripheral blood, collected before any cancer treatment. In DNA, the CDR3 is TGTGCCAGCAGTGACAGGGCGTCCGACTATGGCTACACCTTC. Its translation is CASSDRASDYGYTF.